The source of this T cell receptor (beta chain) is a study of long-term antiretroviral therapy in people with HIV. Germline V gene sequence: CDR1 SGHVS, CDR2 FQNEAQ. The CDR3 runs 16 residues. V shed 1 base and J shed 4 bases, with 16 bases lying between them. Samples were assayed with immunoSEQ v3.0 at survey level. Some clones are missing from TCRdb's copy, which holds only in-frame ones; the method was immunoSEQ multiplex PCR. The sample has roughly 30,000 clones; 70% to 90% are singletons. Amounts of 1-10 million cryopreserved PBMC were held in the samples before DNA extraction. The study's findings and limits: Those clones which expanded before ART made up the dominant part of the repertoire at all time points.

About this clone: As yet, its antigen is unknown.

Sequencing used unsorted PBMCs, obtained 0.8 years before starting antiretroviral therapy. The receptor was derived from a young man with HIV. This chain links TRBV7-8 with TRBJ1-2; D is possibly TRBD1 (6 bases). As DNA, the CDR3 is TGTGCCAGCAGCTTAGGACACAGGGTTCCTAGCTATGGCTACACCTTC. This encodes CASSLGHRVPSYGYTF.